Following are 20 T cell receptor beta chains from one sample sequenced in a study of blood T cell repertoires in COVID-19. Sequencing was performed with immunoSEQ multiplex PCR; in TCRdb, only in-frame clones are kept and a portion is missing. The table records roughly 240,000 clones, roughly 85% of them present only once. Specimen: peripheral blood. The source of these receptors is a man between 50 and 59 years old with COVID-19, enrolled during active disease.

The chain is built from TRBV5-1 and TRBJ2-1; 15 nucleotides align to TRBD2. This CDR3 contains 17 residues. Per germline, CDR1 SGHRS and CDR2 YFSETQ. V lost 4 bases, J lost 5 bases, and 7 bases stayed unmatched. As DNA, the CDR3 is TGCGCCAGCAGCATGTCCGGACTAGCGGGGGGGAACAATGAGCAGTTCTTC. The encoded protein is CASSMSGLAGGNNEQFF.

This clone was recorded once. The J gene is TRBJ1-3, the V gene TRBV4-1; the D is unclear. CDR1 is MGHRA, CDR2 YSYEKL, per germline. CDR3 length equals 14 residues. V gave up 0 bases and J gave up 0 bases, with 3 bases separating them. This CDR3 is CASSQEASGNTIYF. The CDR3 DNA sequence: TGCGCCAGCAGCCAAGAAGCCTCTGGAAACACCATATATTTT.

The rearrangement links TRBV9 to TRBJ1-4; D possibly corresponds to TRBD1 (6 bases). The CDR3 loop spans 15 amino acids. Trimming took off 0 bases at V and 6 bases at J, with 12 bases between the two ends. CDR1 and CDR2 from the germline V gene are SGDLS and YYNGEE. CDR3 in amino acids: CASSVGQDSDEKLFF. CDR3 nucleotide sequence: TGTGCCAGCAGCGTAGGACAGGACAGCGATGAAAAACTGTTTTTT.

The CDR3 loop is CASSLGLAGGILSYEQYF. The CDR3 nucleotides are TGTGCCAGCAGCTTAGGACTAGCGGGGGGGATTTTATCCTACGAGCAGTACTTC. The chain couples TRBV7-2 to TRBJ2-7; 14 bases match TRBD2. CDR3 length: 18 residues. Germline V CDR1 and CDR2: SGHTA, FQGNSA. V was pared by 1 base and J by 1 base, with 6 bases of the junction left unmatched.

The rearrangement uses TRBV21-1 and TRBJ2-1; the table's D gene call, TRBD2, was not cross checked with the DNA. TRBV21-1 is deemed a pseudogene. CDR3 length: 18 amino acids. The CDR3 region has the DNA TGTGCCAGCAGCAAAGCGGGACTAGCGGGGGGCCCCTACAATGAGCAGTTCTTC. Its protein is CASSKAGLAGGPYNEQFF.

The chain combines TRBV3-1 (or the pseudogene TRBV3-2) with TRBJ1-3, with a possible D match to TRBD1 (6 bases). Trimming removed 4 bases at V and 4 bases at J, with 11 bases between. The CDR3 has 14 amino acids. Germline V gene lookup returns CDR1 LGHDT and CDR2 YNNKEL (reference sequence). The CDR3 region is CASSPGTQGNTIYF. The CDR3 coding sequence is TGTGCCAGCAGCCCTGGGACACAAGGAAACACCATATATTTT.

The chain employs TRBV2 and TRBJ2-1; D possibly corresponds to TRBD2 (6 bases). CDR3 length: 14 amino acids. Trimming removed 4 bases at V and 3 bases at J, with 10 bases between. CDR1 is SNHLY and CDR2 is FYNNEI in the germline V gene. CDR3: CASSGTTLYNEQFF. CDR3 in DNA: TGTGCCAGCAGTGGGACTACCCTCTACAATGAGCAGTTCTTC.

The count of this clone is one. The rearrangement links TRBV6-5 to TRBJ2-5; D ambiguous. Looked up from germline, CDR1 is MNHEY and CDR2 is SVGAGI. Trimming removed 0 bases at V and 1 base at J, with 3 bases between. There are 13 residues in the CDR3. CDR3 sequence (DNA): TGTGCCAGCAGTTACTCGGCCCAAGAGACCCAGTACTTC. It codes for CASSYSAQETQYF.

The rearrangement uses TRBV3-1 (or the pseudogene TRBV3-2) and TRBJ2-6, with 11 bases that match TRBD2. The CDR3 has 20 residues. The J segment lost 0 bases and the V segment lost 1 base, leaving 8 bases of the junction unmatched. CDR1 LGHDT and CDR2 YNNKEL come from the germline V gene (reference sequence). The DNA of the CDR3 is TGTGCCAGCAGCCAAGTCTGGACTAGCGGGTCCAGCTCTGGGGCCAACGTCCTGACTTTC. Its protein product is CASSQVWTSGSSSGANVLTF.

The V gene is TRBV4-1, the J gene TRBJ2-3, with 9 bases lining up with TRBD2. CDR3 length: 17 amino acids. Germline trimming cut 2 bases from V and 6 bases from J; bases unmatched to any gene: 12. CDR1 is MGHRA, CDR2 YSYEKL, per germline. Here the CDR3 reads CASSQTAGTSIADTQYF. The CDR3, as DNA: TGCGCCAGCAGCCAAACGGCCGGGACTAGCATCGCGGATACGCAGTATTTT.

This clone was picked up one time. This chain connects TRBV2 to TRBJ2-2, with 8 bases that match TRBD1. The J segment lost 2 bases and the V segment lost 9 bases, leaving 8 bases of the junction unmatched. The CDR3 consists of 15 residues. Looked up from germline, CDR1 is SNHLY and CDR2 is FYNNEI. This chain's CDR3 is CASRTDRDNTGELFF. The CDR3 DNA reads TGTGCCAGTAGAACGGACAGGGACAACACCGGGGAGCTGTTTTTT.

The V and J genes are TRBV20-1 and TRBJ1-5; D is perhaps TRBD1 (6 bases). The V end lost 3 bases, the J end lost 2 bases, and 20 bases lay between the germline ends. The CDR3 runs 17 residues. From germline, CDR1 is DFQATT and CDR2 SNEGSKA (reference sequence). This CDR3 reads CSASARRGGVGNQPQHF. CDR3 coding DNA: TGCAGTGCTAGTGCCCGACGGGGGGGCGTAGGCAATCAGCCCCAGCATTTT.

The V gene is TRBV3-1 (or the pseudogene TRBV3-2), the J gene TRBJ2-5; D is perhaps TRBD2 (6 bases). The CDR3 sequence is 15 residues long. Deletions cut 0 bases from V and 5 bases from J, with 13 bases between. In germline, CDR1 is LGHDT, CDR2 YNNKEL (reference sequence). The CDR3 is CASSQDMMGRETQYF. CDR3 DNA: TGTGCCAGCAGCCAAGATATGATGGGGAGGGAGACCCAGTACTTC.

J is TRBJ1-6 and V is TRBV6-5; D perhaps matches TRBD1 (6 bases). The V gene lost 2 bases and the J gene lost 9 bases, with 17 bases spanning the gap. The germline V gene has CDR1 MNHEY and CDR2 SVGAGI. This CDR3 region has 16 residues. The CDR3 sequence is CASSYTRQDKGSPLHF. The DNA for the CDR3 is TGTGCCAGCAGTTACACCCGACAGGATAAGGGTTCACCCCTCCACTTT.

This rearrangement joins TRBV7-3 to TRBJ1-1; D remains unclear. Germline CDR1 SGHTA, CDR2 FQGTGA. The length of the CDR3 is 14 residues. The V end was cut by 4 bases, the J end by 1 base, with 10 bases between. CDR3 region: CASSWGGRNTEAFF. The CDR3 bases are TGTGCCAGCAGCTGGGGAGGACGGAACACTGAAGCTTTCTTT.

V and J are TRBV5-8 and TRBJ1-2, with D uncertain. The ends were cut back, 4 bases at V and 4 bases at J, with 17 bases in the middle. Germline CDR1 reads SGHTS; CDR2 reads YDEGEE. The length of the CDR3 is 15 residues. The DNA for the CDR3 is TGTGCCAGCAGCCCGAGGGAGATACCTATCTATGGCTACACCTTC. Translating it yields CASSPREIPIYGYTF.

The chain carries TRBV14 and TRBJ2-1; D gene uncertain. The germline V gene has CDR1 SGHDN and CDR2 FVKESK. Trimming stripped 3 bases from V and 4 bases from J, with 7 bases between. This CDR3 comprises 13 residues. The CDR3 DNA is TGTGCCAGCAGCCAGTGGCAGTACAATGAGCAGTTCTTC. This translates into CASSQWQYNEQFF.

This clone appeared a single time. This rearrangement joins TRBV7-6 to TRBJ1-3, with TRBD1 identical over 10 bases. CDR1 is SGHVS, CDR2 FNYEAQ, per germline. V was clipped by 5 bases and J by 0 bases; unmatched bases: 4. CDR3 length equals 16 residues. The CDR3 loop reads CASSDRGHLSGNTIYF. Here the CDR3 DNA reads TGTGCCAGCAGCGACAGGGGGCATCTCTCTGGAAACACCATATATTTT.

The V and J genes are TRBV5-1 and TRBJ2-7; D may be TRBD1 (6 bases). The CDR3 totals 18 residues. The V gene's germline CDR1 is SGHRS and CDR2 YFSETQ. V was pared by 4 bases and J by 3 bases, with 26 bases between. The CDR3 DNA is TGCGCCAGCAGCCATAAGCACAGGGTAACCCAGCCCGTCTACGAGCAGTACTTC. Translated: CASSHKHRVTQPVYEQYF.

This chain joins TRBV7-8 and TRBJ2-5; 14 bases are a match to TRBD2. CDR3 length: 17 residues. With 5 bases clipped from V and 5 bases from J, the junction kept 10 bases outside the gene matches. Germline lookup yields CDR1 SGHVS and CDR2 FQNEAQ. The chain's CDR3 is CASSPGLAGASSETQYF. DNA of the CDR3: TGTGCCAGCAGCCCGGGACTAGCGGGAGCCTCGTCGGAGACCCAGTACTTC.